Below are 31 T cell receptor beta chains sequenced from a single sample in a study of cytomegalovirus exposure and HLA in healthy donors (dated by TCRdb to the late 2010s). The library was produced with the immunoSEQ multiplex PCR assay. For the multiplex PCR, a mixture combining 60 forward primers for TCR Vbeta segments and 13 reverse primers for TCR Jbeta segments was used. This immuneACCESS table, as held by TCRdb, lists in-frame sequences with V and J called but not all clones. Of the missing ones, under half trace to an unresolved V gene in checked studies; the others have no known cause. This sample lists more than 110,000 clones; roughly 76% were detected once. Clones ranked in the top ten supply roughly 1.3% of the sample. Sequences were obtained from PBMCs. These receptors all come from a woman in her 40s in good health and CMV-seronegative.

V is TRBV5-1 and J is TRBJ2-3; D may be TRBD2 (6 bases). The germline gives CDR1 SGHRS, CDR2 YFSETQ. The CDR3 has 15 residues. V dropped 1 base and J dropped 1 base, with 10 bases sitting between them. CDR3 residues: CASSLNGGGTDTQYF. The DNA of the CDR3 is TGCGCCAGCAGCTTGAACGGAGGGGGCACAGATACGCAGTATTTT.

The V call is TRBV7-2, the J call TRBJ2-1; perhaps TRBD2 as D (6 bases). The CDR3 is 15 residues long. V lost 1 base and J lost 9, with 16 bases in between. Germline V gene sequence: CDR1 SGHTA, CDR2 FQGNSA. The CDR3 reads CASSLEGLQYLEQFF. The CDR3 bases are TGTGCCAGCAGCTTAGAGGGACTGCAATACCTTGAGCAGTTCTTC.

The sample holds one count of this clone. The V call is TRBV19, the J call TRBJ2-7; the D is unclear. Trimming pared 5 bases from V and 7 bases from J, leaving 15 bases between. The CDR3 loop spans 13 amino acids. Per the germline V gene, CDR1 is LNHDA and CDR2 is SQIVND (reference sequence). The DNA for the CDR3 is TGTGCCAGTAGTTCCGACGCCGGCAGGGAGCAGTACTTC. The encoded protein is CASSSDAGREQYF. The full variable domain, with the rest looked up from reference TRBV19 and TRBJ2-7, is DGGITQSPKYLFRKEGQNVTLSCEQNLNHDAMYWYRQDPGQGLRLIYYSQIVNDFQKGDIAEGYSVSREKKESFPLTVTSAQKNPTAFYLCASSSDAGREQYFGPGTRLTVT.

This chain uses TRBV19 with TRBJ1-6, with D hard to call. Germline CDR1 and CDR2: LNHDA and SQIVND (reference sequence). This CDR3 region has 15 residues. V lost 6 bases and J 8 bases, leaving 17 bases between the germline ends. Here the CDR3 reads CASREALWVDSPLHF. CDR3 in DNA: TGTGCCAGTAGAGAGGCGCTCTGGGTGGATTCACCCCTCCACTTT. The entire variable domain, with the rest obtained from reference TRBV19 and TRBJ1-6, is as follows: DGGITQSPKYLFRKEGQNVTLSCEQNLNHDAMYWYRQDPGQGLRLIYYSQIVNDFQKGDIAEGYSVSREKKESFPLTVTSAQKNPTAFYLCASREALWVDSPLHFGNGTRLTVT.

The chain has TRBV7-8 and TRBJ2-7, with D maybe TRBD2 (5 bases). This CDR3 comprises 13 residues. The germline V and J ends were trimmed by 10 bases and 9 bases, with 22 bases remaining between them. From germline, CDR1 is SGHVS and CDR2 FQNEAQ. CDR3 in DNA: TGTGCCACGGCCCCGACGGCATCGGGATGGCAGTACGTC. Protein: CATAPTASGWQYV.

This sequence joins TRBV6-6 and TRBJ1-5; D may be TRBD1 (6 bases). The V end was cut by 7 bases, the J end by 10 bases, with 14 bases between. Looked up from germline, CDR1 is MNHNY and CDR2 is SVGAGI (reference sequence). The CDR3 contains 12 residues. In DNA, the CDR3 is TGTGCCAGCACCAAGGGGGACAAACCCCAGCATTTT. This gives the protein CASTKGDKPQHF.

This clone was counted only a few times. The genes are TRBV2 and TRBJ2-3; TRBD1 matches 7 bases. Germline V lookup: CDR1 SNHLY, CDR2 FYNNEI. This CDR3 has 15 residues. The V and J ends lost 1 base and 3 bases, in that order; junction bases with no gene match: 4. The CDR3 region has the DNA TGTGCCAGCAGTGAAGACAGGGGATATACAGATACGCAGTATTTT. It encodes CASSEDRGYTDTQYF.

The CDR3 coding sequence is TGTGCCAGCAGCGTAAACAGGGGTGGTTCACCCCTCCACTTT. This codes for CASSVNRGGSPLHF. The V and J genes are TRBV9 and TRBJ1-6, with 7 bases aligning to TRBD1. The ends lost 1 base at V and 9 bases at J; junction bases unmatched: 4. CDR1 and CDR2 (germline): SGDLS, YYNGEE. This CDR3 has 14 residues.

The chain has TRBV7-8 and TRBJ2-2; the D gene is possibly TRBD2 (6 bases). The CDR3 is 16 amino acids. CDR1 is SGHVS, CDR2 FQNEAQ, per germline. V lost 5 bases and J lost 10, with 23 bases in between. This CDR3 is CASSPHGGLYNPELFF. Written as DNA, the CDR3 is TGTGCCAGCAGCCCCCACGGGGGTCTCTACAACCCGGAGCTGTTTTTT.

This clone has a handful of counts. This CDR3 reads CASSLDRGPPFDTQYF. CDR3 coding DNA: TGTGCCAGCAGCTTAGATAGGGGGCCACCGTTTGATACGCAGTATTTT. The chain recombines TRBV7-9 with TRBJ2-3, with 7 bases identical to TRBD1. CDR3 length: 16 amino acids. In germline, CDR1 is SEHNR, CDR2 FQNEAQ (reference sequence). After removal of 1 base from V and 6 bases from J, the junction contained 10 bases not matched to a gene.

The V and J genes are TRBV27 and TRBJ2-2; TRBD2 matches at 8 bases. Germline V lookup: CDR1 MNHEY, CDR2 SMNVEV (reference sequence). Trimming at V came to 3 bases and at J to 0 bases, leaving 3 bases not matched to a gene. The CDR3 totals 16 residues. CDR3: CASSFLAGPNTGELFF. The CDR3 DNA reads TGTGCCAGCAGTTTCTTAGCGGGACCGAACACCGGGGAGCTGTTTTTT.

This clone came up once. The CDR3 here is CASSQVKGAQGESSYEQYV. DNA for the CDR3: TGTGCCAGCAGCCAAGTTAAAGGGGCGCAGGGGGAGAGCTCCTACGAGCAGTACGTC. This sequence joins TRBV14 and TRBJ2-7; 7 bases line up with TRBD1. The CDR3 is made up of 19 amino acids. Unmatched junction bases numbered 15, after V lost 1 base and J lost 0 bases. Per the germline V gene, CDR1 is SGHDN and CDR2 is FVKESK.

The chain uses TRBV10-3 and TRBJ1-1; 8 positions match TRBD1. This CDR3 contains 15 residues. J gave up 1 base and V 3 bases, and 4 bases lay outside the gene matches. Germline V gene lookup returns CDR1 ENHRY and CDR2 SYGVKD. For the CDR3, the DNA is TGTGCCATCAGTGAACGGACAGGGACGAACACTGAAGCTTTCTTT. Amino acid sequence: CAISERTGTNTEAFF.

The chain couples TRBV5-4 to TRBJ2-3; 10 positions match TRBD2. The CDR3 spans 15 residues. J was trimmed by 4 bases and V by 3 bases; bases with no gene match: 5. The germline V gene has CDR1 SGHNT and CDR2 YYREEE (reference sequence). The CDR3: CASSSLAGFADTQYF. DNA for the CDR3: TGTGCCAGCAGCTCACTAGCGGGGTTTGCAGATACGCAGTATTTT.

This clone was counted a single time. The rearrangement uses TRBV2 and TRBJ2-3; 9 positions agree with TRBD2. There are 16 residues in the CDR3. Germline CDR1 SNHLY, CDR2 FYNNEI. V shed 6 bases and J 3 bases; nucleotides not matched to a gene: 10. The CDR3 is CASRGIAGDTTDTQYF. The CDR3 DNA is TGTGCCAGCAGGGGGATAGCGGGGGATACGACAGATACGCAGTATTTT.

V gene TRBV7-2 combines with J gene TRBJ1-1; tentatively, D is TRBD1 (5 bases). The ends were cut back, 4 bases at V and 14 bases at J, with 14 bases in the middle. Germline-derived CDR1 and CDR2 are SGHTA and FQGNSA. The CDR3 is 11 residues long. The CDR3 loop reads CASSSLGTSFF. CDR3 DNA sequence: TGTGCCAGCAGCTCCCTCGGGACTTCCTTCTTT.

This clone was counted between two and nine times. The chain joins TRBV7-2 to TRBJ1-2, with D hard to call. Trimming took off 1 base at V and 3 bases at J, with 9 bases between the two ends. Germline CDR1 SGHTA, CDR2 FQGNSA. The CDR3 has 14 amino acids. The CDR3 DNA reads TGTGCCAGCAGCTTAGGCCCAGATTACTATGGCTACACCTTC. Residues: CASSLGPDYYGYTF.

The sample holds one count of this clone. The V call is TRBV9, the J call TRBJ1-2, with D unresolved. Germline assignment: CDR1 SGDLS and CDR2 YYNGEE. The V gene lost 3 bases and the J gene lost 4 bases, with 7 bases spanning the gap. The CDR3 has 12 amino acids. The CDR3 nucleotides are TGTGCCAGCAGCGCGGGGTTCTATGGCTACACCTTC. Protein sequence: CASSAGFYGYTF.

This clone has just a few counts. This chain links TRBV5-1 with TRBJ1-5, with D perhaps matching TRBD1 (5 bases). V shed 4 bases and J shed 5 bases, with 10 bases lying between them. The germline CDR1 and CDR2 sequences are SGHRS and YFSETQ. The CDR3 is made up of 13 amino acids. The CDR3 here is CASSTGDDQPQHF. In DNA form, the CDR3 reads TGCGCCAGCAGCACGGGGGACGATCAGCCCCAGCATTTT.

The chain couples TRBV9 to TRBJ2-1; perhaps TRBD1 as D (6 bases). Trimming cost V 1 base and J 8 bases, with 19 bases left between them. The CDR3 length is 16 residues. Germline assignment: CDR1 SGDLS and CDR2 YYNGEE. Here the CDR3 reads CASSVSGDRRWHEQFF. CDR3 bases: TGTGCCAGCAGCGTATCAGGGGACCGCCGGTGGCATGAGCAGTTCTTC.

In its sample, this clone was seen a few times. This chain uses TRBV2 with TRBJ2-1, with 11 bases fitting TRBD2. This CDR3 region has 15 residues. Per germline, CDR1 SNHLY and CDR2 FYNNEI. Trimming at V came to 6 bases and at J to 2 bases, leaving 3 bases not matched to a gene. The CDR3 coding sequence is TGTGCCAGCAGGGATAGCGGGGGGGCCTACAATGAGCAGTTCTTC. Amino acids: CASRDSGGAYNEQFF.

This clone was recorded only once. The chain carries TRBV7-2 and TRBJ2-5; D is unresolved. The CDR3 loop spans 13 amino acids. The germline gives CDR1 SGHTA, CDR2 FQGNSA. Trimming removed 0 bases at V and 5 bases at J, with 7 bases between. CDR3 residues: CASSLALSETQYF. In DNA form, the CDR3 reads TGTGCCAGCAGCTTAGCGTTGAGTGAGACCCAGTACTTC.

The chain links TRBV7-3 to TRBJ1-1; D unclear. Trimming took 2 bases from V and 5 from J, leaving 12 bases between them. The CDR3 length is 14 residues. Germline V gene data show CDR1 as SGHTA and CDR2 as FQGTGA. CDR3 residues: CASSLARRGTEAFF. CDR3 nucleotides: TGTGCCAGCAGCTTAGCGCGTCGGGGTACTGAAGCTTTCTTT.

This chain joins TRBV5-1 and TRBJ2-5; D is undetermined. The CDR3 sequence is 14 residues long. V shed 0 bases and J shed 3 bases, with 9 bases lying between them. From germline, CDR1 is SGHRS and CDR2 YFSETQ. The CDR3 DNA reads TGCGCCAGCAGCTTGGGAGCAGGAAAAGAGACCCAGTACTTC. Encoded protein: CASSLGAGKETQYF.

The chain joins TRBV6-1 to TRBJ2-6, with 10 bases lining up with TRBD1. Trimming took 4 bases from V and 2 from J; bases not matched to a gene: 5. Germline CDR1 and CDR2: MNHNS and SASEGT. The CDR3 loop spans 17 amino acids. The CDR3 DNA is TGTGCCAGCAGTGTTGGGACAGGGGTCCCTGGGGCCAACGTCCTGACTTTC. This encodes CASSVGTGVPGANVLTF.

J is TRBJ1-6 and V is TRBV2; TRBD1 is a possible D gene (6 bases). The CDR3 covers 14 residues. V shed 5 bases and J shed 7 bases, with 12 bases lying between them. Germline CDR1 reads SNHLY; CDR2 reads FYNNEI. CDR3 sequence: CASSPTGRNSPLHF. The CDR3 DNA reads TGTGCCAGCAGTCCGACAGGCAGGAATTCACCCCTCCACTTT.

The rearrangement uses TRBV7-2 and TRBJ2-1; maybe TRBD2 (5 bases). This CDR3 contains 15 residues. Trimming took 2 bases from V and 3 from J, leaving 11 bases between them. Germline CDR1 is SGHTA and CDR2 is FQGNSA. For the CDR3, the DNA is TGTGCCAGCAGCTTATCCGGGGATCTCTACAATGAGCAGTTCTTC. It is translated as CASSLSGDLYNEQFF. The full variable domain, its missing parts supplied by reference TRBV7-2 and TRBJ2-1, is GAGVSQSPSNKVTEKGKDVELRCDPISGHTALYWYRQSLGQGLEFLIYFQGNSAPDKSGLPSDRFSAERTGGSVSTLTIQRTQQEDSAVYLCASSLSGDLYNEQFFGPGTRLTVL.

This chain connects TRBV30 to TRBJ2-3; D possibly corresponds to TRBD2 (6 bases). Germline V lookup: CDR1 GTSNPN, CDR2 SVGIG (reference sequence). The V gene lost 4 bases and the J gene lost 2 bases, with 16 bases spanning the gap. The CDR3 is 15 residues long. CDR3 sequence: CAWNPFGGATDTQYF. Here the CDR3 DNA reads TGTGCCTGGAATCCCTTTGGCGGGGCCACAGATACGCAGTATTTT.

The CDR3 region has the DNA TGTGCCAGCAGCCCGACAGGAGCCTACGAGCAGTACTTC. As protein: CASSPTGAYEQYF. V gene TRBV5-6 combines with J gene TRBJ2-7; possibly TRBD1 for D (6 bases). Trimming stripped 4 bases from V and 2 bases from J, with 10 bases between. The CDR3 length is 13 residues. Germline V gives CDR1 SGHDT, CDR2 YYEEEE.

The chain has TRBV4-2 and TRBJ2-5, with 8 bases aligning to TRBD2. Germline CDR1 and CDR2: LGHNA and YNFKEQ. This CDR3 has 16 residues. V dropped 1 base and J dropped 1; count of bases not matched to a gene: 5. CDR3 in DNA: TGTGCCAGCAGCCAAGTGGGGACTAGGGGCCAAGAGACCCAGTACTTC. Its protein product is CASSQVGTRGQETQYF.

This chain links TRBV27 with TRBJ1-2, with 9 nucleotides matching TRBD1. Trimming cost V 5 bases and J 4 bases; bases outside gene matches: 8. The length of the CDR3 is 15 residues. Looked up from germline, CDR1 is MNHEY and CDR2 is SMNVEV (reference sequence). The chain's CDR3 is CASSPTGGEGYGYTF. The CDR3 region has the DNA TGTGCCAGCAGTCCTACAGGGGGCGAGGGCTATGGCTACACCTTC.